The source of this T cell receptor beta chain is a study of OX40 agonist ivuxolimab in advanced cancers. This CDR3 region has 14 residues. Trimming took off 2 bases at V and 4 bases at J, with 10 bases between the two ends. Germline assignment: CDR1 KGHSH and CDR2 LQKENI. The method was immunoSEQ multiplex PCR; TCRdb's version includes in-frame clones alone and lacks a portion of them. This table has about 150,000 clones, roughly 94% appearing once. The source was CD4+ or CD8+ T cells sorted from blood, collected in a trial of the OX40 agonist ivuxolimab. J is TRBJ2-3 and V is TRBV18; D is uncertain. This clonotype was sampled from an adult with an advanced solid tumor such as melanoma, head and neck, liver or kidney cancer. Here the CDR3 DNA reads TGTGCCAGCTCACCAGTCGAATCCGCAGATACGCAGTATTTT. Protein product: CASSPVESADTQYF.